This TCR beta chain stems from a study of T cell responses to AZD1222 COVID-19 vaccine. Here immunoSEQ multiplex PCR was the method, and the copy in TCRdb shows in-frame clones only, minus some. The table lists some 110,000 clones, 75% to 90% of them singletons, with roughly 4.4% in the top ten. This CDR3 has 12 residues. The ends were cut back, 4 bases at V and 3 bases at J, with 6 bases in the middle. The V gene's germline CDR1 is SGHTA and CDR2 FQGNSA. This TCR was recovered from an adult who received the AZD1222 COVID-19 vaccine. The chain carries TRBV7-2 and TRBJ2-5; tentatively, D is TRBD2 (6 bases). The sequencing used peripheral blood, collected 28 days after the second AZD1222 dose. CDR3 amino acids: CASSWGEETQYF. CDR3 nucleotide sequence: TGTGCCAGCAGCTGGGGGGAAGAGACCCAGTACTTC.